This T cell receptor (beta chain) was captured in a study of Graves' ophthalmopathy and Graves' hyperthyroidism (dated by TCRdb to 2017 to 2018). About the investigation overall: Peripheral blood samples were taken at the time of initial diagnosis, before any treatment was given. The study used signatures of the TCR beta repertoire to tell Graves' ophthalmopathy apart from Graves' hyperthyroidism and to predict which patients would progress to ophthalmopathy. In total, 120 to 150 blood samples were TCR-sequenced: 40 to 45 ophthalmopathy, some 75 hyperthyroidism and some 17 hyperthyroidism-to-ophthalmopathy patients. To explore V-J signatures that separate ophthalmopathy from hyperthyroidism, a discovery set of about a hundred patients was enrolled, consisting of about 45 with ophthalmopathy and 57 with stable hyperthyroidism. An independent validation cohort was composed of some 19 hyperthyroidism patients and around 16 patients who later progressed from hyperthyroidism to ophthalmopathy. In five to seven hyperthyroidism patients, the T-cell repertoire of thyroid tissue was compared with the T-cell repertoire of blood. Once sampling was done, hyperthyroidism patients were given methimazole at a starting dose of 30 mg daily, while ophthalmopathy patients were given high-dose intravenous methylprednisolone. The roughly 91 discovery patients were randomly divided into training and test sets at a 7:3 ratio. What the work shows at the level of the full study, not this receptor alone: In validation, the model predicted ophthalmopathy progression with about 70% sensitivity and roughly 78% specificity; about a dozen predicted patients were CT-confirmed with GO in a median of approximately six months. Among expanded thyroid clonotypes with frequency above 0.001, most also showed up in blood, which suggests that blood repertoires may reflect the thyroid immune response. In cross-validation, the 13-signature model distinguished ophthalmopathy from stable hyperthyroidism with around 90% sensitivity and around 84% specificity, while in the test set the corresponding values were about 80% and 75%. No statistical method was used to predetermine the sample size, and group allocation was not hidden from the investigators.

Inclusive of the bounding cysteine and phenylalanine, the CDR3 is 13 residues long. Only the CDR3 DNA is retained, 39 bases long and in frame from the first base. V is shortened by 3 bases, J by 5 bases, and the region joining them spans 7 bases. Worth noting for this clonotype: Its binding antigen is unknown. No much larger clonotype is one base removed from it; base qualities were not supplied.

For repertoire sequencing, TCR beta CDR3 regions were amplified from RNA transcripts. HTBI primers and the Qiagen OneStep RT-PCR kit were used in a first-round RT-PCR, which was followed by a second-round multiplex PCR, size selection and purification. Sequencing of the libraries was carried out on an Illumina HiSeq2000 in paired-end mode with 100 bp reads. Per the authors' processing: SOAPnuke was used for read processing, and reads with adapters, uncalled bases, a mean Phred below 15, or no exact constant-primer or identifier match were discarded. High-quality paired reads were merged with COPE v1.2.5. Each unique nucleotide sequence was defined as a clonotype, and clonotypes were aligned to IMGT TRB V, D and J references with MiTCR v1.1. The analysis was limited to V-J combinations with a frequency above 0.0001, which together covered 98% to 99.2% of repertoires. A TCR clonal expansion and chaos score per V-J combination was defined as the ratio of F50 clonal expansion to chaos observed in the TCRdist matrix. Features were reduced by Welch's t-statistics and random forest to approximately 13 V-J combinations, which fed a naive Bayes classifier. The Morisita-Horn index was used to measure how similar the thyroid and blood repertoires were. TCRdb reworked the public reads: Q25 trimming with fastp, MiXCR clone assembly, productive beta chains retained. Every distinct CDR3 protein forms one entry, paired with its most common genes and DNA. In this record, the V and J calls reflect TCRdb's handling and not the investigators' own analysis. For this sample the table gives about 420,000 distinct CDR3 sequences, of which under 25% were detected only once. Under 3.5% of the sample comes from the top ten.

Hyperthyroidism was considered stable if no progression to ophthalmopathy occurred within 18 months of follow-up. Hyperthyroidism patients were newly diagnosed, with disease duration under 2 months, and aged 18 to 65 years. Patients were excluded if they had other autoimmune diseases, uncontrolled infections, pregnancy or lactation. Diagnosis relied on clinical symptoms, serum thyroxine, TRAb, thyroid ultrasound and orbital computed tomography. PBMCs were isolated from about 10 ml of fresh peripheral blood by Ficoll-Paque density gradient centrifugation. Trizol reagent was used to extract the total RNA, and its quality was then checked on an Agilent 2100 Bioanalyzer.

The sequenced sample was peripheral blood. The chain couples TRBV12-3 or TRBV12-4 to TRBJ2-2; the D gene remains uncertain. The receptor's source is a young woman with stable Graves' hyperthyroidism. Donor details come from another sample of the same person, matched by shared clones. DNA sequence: TGTGCCAGCAGTTTGAGCCGGACCGGGGAGCTGTTTTTT. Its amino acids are CASSLSRTGELFF.